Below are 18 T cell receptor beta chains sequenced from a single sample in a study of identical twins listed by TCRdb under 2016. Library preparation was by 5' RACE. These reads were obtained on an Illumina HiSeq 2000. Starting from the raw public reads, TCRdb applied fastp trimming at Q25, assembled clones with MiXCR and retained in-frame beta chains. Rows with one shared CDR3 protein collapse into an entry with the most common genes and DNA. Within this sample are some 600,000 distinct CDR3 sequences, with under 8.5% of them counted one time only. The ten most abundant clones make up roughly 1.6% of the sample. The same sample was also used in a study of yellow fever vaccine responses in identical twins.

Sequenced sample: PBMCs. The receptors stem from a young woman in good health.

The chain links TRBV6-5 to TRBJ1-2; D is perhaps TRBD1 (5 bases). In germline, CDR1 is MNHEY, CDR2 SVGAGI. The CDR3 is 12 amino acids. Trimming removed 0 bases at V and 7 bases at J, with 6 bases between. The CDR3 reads CASSYSGTGYTF. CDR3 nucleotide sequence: TGTGCCAGCAGTTACTCAGGGACTGGCTACACCTTC.

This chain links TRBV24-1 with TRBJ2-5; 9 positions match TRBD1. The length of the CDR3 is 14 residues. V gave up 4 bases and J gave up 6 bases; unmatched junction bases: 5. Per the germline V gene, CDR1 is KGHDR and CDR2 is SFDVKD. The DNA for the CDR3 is TGTGCCACCAGTGACACGGACAGGGGAAAGACCCAGTACTTC. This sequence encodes CATSDTDRGKTQYF.

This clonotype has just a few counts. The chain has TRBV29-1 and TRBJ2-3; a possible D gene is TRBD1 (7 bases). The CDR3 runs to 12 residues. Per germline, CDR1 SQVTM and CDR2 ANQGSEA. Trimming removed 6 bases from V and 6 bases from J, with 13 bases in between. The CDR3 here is CSVRDSYDTQYF. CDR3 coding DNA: TGCAGCGTGCGGGACAGTTACGATACGCAGTATTTT.

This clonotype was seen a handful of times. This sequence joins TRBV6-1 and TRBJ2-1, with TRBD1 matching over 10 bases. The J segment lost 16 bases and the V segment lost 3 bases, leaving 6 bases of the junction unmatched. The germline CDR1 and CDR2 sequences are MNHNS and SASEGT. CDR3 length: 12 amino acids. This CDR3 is CASSEGDRGRFF. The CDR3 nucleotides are TGTGCCAGCAGTGAGGGGGACAGGGGTCGATTCTTC.

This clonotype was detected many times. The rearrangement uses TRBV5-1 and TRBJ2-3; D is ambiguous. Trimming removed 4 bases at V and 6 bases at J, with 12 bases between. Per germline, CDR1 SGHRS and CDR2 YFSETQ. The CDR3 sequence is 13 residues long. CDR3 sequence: CASSVPRLDTQYF. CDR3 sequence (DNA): TGCGCCAGCAGCGTCCCCCGCTTGGATACGCAGTATTTT.

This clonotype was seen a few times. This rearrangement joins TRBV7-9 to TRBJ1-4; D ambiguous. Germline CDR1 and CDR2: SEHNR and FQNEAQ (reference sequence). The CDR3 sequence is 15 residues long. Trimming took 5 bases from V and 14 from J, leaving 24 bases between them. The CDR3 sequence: CASSPPPAAPATLFF. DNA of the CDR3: TGTGCCAGCAGCCCCCCTCCGGCAGCTCCGGCTACCCTGTTTTTT.

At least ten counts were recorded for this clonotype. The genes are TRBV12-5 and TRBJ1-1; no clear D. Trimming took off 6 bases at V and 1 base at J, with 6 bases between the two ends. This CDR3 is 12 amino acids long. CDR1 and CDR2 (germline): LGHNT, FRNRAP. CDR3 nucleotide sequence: TGTGCTAGTGGCCCTGGGAACACTGAAGCTTTCTTT. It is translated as CASGPGNTEAFF. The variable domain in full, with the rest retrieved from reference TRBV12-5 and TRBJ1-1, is DARVTQTPRHKVTEMGQEVTMRCQPILGHNTVFWYRQTMMQGLELLAYFRNRAPLDDSGMPKDRFSAEMPDATLATLKIQPSEPRDSAVYFCASGPGNTEAFFGQGTRLTVV.

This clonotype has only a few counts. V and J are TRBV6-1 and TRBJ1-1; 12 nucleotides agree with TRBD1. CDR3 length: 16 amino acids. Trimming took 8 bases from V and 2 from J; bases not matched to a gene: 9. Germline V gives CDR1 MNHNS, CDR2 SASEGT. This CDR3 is CASHRGTGGGNTEAFF. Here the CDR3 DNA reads TGTGCCAGCCACCGGGGGACAGGGGGCGGCAACACTGAAGCTTTCTTT.

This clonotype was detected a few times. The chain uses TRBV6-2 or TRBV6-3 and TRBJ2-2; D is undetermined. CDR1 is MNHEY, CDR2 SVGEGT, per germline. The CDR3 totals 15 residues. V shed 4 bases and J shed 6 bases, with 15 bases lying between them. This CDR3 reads CASSLFGRTSGELFF. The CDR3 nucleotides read TGTGCCAGCAGTTTATTTGGCCGAACTTCCGGGGAGCTGTTTTTT.

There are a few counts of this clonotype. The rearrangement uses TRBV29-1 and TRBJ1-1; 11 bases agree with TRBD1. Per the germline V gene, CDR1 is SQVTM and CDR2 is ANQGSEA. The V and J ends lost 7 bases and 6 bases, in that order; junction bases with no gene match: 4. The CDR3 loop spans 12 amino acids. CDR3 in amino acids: CSARTGGSEAFF. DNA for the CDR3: TGCAGCGCGCGGACAGGGGGCTCTGAAGCTTTCTTT.

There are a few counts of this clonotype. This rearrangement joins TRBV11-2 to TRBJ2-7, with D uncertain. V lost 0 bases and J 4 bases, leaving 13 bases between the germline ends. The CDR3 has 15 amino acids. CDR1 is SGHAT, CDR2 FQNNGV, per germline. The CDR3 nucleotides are TGTGCCAGCAGCTTAGAATTAGGGTTACGGTACGAGCAGTACGTC. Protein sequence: CASSLELGLRYEQYV.

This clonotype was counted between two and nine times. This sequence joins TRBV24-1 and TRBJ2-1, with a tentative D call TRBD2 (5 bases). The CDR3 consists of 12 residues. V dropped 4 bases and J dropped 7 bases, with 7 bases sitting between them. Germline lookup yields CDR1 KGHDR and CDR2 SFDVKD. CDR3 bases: TGTGCCACCAGTGACCGCGGGAATGAGCAGTTCTTC. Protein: CATSDRGNEQFF.

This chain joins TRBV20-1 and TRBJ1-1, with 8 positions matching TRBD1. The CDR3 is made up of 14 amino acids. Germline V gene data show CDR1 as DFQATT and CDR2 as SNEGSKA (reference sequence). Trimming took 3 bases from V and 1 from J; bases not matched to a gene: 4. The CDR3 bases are TGCAGTGCTAGGCGACAGGGGCCGAACACTGAAGCTTTCTTT. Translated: CSARRQGPNTEAFF.

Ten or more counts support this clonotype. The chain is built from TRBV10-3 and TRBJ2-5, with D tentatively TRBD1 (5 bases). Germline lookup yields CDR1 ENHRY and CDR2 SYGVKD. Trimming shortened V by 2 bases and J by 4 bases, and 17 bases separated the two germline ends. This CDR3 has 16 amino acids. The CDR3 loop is CAISEVPGRSIETQYF. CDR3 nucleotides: TGTGCCATCAGTGAGGTCCCAGGGCGCTCGATAGAGACCCAGTACTTC.

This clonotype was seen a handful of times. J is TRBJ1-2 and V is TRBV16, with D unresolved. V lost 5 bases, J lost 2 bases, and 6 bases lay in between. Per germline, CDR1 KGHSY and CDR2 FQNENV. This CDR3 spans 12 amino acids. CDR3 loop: CASSGQNYGYTF. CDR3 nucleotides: TGTGCCAGCAGCGGTCAGAACTATGGCTACACCTTC.

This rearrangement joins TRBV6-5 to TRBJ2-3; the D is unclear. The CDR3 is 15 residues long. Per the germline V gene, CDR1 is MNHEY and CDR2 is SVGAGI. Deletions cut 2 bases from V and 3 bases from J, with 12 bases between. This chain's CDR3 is CASSYGSAGTDTQYF. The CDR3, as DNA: TGTGCCAGCAGTTACGGAAGTGCAGGAACAGATACGCAGTATTTT.

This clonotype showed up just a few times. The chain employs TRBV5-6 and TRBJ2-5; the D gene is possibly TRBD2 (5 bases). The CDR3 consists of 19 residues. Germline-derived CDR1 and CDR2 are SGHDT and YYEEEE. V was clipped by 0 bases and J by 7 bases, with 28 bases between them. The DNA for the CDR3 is TGTGCCAGCAGCTTGGCTCGGGGAAACATCGGTCTTAAGAGCAGGACCCAGTACTTC. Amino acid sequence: CASSLARGNIGLKSRTQYF.

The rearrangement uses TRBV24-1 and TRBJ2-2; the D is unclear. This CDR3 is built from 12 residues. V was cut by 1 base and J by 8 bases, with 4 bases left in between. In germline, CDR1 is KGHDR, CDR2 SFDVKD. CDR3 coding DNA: TGTGCCACCAGTGATTTCCGAGGGGAGCTGTTTTTT. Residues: CATSDFRGELFF.